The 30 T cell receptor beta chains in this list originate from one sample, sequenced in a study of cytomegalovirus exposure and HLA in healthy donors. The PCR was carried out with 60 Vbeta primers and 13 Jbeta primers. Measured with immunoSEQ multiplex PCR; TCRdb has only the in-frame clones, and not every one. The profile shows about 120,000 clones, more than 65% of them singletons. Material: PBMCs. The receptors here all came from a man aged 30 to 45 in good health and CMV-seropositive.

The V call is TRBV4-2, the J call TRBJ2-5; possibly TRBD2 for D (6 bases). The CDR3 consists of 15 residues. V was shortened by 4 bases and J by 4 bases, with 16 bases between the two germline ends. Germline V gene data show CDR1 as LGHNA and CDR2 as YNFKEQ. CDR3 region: CASSPRDFFGETQYF. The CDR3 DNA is TGTGCCAGCAGCCCGCGGGACTTCTTCGGAGAGACCCAGTACTTC.

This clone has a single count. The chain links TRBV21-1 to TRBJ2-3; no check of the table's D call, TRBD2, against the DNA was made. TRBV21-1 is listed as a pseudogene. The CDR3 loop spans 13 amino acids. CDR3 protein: CAGRDFHTDTQYF. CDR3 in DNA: TGTGCCGGCCGGGACTTCCACACAGATACGCAGTATTTT.

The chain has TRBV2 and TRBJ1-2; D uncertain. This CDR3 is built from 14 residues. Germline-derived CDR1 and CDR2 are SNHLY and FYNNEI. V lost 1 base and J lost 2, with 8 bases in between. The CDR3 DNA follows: TGTGCCAGCAGTGAAGGCGGTAAGAACTATGGCTACACCTTC. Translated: CASSEGGKNYGYTF.

The CDR3 sequence: CASSLVGDRSYGYTF. In DNA form, the CDR3 reads TGTGCCAGCAGCCTAGTAGGGGACAGATCCTATGGCTACACCTTC. The chain employs TRBV2 and TRBJ1-2; 7 positions agree with TRBD1. CDR3 length: 15 residues. Germline-derived CDR1 and CDR2 are SNHLY and FYNNEI. J gave up 4 bases and V 6 bases, and 11 bases lay outside the gene matches.

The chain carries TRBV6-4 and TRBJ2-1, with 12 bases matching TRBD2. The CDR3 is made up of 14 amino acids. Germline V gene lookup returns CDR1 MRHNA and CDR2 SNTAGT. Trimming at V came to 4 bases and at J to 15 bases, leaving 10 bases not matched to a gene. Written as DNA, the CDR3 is TGTGCCAGCAGTGCTGGGGCTAGCGGGGGGGAACGGTTCTTC. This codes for CASSAGASGGERFF.

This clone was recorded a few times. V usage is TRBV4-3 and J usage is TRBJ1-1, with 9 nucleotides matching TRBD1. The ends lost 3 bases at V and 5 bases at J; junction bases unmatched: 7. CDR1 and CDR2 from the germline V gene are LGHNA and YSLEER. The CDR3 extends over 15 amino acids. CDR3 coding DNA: TGCGCCAGCAGCCATGGAACCGGGACAGGGACTGAAGCTTTCTTT. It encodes CASSHGTGTGTEAFF.

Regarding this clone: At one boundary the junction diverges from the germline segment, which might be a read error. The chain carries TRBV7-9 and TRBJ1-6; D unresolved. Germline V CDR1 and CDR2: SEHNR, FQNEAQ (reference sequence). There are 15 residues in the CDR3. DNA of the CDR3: TGTGCCGGCAGCCTAGGGAGCCCCAATAATTCACCCCTCCACTTT. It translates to CAGSLGSPNNSPLHF.

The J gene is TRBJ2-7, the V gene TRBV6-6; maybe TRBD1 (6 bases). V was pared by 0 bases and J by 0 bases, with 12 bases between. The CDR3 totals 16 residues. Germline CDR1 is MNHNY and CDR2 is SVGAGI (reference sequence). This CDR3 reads CASSYSSGTSSYEQYF. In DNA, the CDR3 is TGTGCCAGCAGTTACTCTTCAGGGACAAGCTCCTACGAGCAGTACTTC.

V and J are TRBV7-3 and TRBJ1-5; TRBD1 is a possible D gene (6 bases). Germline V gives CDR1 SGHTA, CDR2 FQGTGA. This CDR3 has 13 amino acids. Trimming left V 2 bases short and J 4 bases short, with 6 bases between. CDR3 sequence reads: CASSLQGNQPQHF. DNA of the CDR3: TGTGCCAGCAGCTTACAGGGGAATCAGCCCCAGCATTTT.

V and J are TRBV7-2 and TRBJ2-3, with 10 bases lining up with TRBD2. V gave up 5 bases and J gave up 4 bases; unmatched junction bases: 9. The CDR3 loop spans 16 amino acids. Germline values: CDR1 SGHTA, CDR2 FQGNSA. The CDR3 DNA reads TGTGCCAGCAGCCCGAGCCTAGCGGGGGTCTCAGATACGCAGTATTTT. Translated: CASSPSLAGVSDTQYF.

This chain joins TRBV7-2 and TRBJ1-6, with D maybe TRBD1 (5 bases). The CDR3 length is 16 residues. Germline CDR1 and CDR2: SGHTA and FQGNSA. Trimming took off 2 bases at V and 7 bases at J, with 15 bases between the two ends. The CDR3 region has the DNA TGTGCCAGCAGCTTAATCCAGTCCGGGGGGAATTCACCCCTCCACTTT. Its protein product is CASSLIQSGGNSPLHF.

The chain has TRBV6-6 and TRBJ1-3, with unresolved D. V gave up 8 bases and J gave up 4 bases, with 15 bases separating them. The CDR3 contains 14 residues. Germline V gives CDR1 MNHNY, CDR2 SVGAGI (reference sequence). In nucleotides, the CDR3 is TGTGCCAGCGGATTGGGAGTCTCAGGAAACACCATATATTTT. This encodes CASGLGVSGNTIYF.

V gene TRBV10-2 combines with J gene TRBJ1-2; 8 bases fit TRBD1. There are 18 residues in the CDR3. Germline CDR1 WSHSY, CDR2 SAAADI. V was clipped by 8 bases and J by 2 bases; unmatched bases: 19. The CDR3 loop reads CASHDLSPGQELNYGYTF. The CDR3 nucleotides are TGCGCCAGCCATGATTTGAGCCCGGGACAGGAGCTCAACTATGGCTACACCTTC.

CDR3 DNA: TGTGCCAGCTCAGGGCAGGGGGCGCGAATGAACACTGAAGCTTTCTTT. It translates to CASSGQGARMNTEAFF. V and J are TRBV18 and TRBJ1-1; 8 positions agree with TRBD1. Germline assignment: CDR1 KGHSH and CDR2 LQKENI. With 5 bases clipped from V and 0 bases from J, the junction kept 8 bases outside the gene matches. The CDR3 loop spans 16 amino acids. Full variable domain (remainder filled in from reference TRBV18 and TRBJ1-1): NAGVMQNPRHLVRRRGQEARLRCSPMKGHSHVYWYRQLPEEGLKFMVYLQKENIIDESGMPKERFSAEFPKEGPSILRIQQVVRGDSAAYFCASSGQGARMNTEAFFGQGTRLTVV.

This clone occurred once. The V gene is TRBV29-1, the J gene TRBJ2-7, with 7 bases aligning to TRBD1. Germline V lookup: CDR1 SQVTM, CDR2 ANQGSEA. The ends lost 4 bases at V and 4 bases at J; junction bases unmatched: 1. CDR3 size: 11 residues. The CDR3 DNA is TGCAGCGTTGCGACAGGGTACGAGCAGTACTTC. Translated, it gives CSVATGYEQYF.

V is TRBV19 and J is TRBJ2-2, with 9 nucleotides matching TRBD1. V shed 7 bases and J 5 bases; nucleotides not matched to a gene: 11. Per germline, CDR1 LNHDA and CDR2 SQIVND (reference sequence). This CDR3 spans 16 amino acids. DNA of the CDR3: TGTGCCAGTACCAATCCAGGGACAGGGTATACCGGGGAGCTGTTTTTT. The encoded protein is CASTNPGTGYTGELFF.

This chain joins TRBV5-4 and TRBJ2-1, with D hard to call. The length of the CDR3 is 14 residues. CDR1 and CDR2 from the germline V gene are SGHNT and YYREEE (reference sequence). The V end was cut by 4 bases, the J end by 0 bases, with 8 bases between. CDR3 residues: CASSLFSSYNEQFF. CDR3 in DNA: TGTGCCAGCAGCCTCTTTAGCTCCTACAATGAGCAGTTCTTC.

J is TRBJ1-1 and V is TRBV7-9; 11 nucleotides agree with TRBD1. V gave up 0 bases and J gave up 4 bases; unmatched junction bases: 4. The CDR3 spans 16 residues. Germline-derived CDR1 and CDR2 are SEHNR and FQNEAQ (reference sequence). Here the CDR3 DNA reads TGTGCCAGCAGCTTAGCCTTCGGGACAGGGGGCACTGAAGCTTTCTTT. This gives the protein CASSLAFGTGGTEAFF. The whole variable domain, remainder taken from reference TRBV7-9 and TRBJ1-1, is DTGVSQNPRHKITKRGQNVTFRCDPISEHNRLYWYRQTLGQGPEFLTYFQNEAQLEKSRLLSDRFSAERPKGSFSTLEIQRTEQGDSAMYLCASSLAFGTGGTEAFFGQGTRLTVV.

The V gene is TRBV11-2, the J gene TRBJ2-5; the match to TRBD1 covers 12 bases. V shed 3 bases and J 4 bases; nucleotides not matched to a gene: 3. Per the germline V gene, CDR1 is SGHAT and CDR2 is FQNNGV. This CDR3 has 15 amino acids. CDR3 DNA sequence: TGTGCCAGCAGCTTCGGGACAGGGGGCGGAGAGACCCAGTACTTC. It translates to CASSFGTGGGETQYF.

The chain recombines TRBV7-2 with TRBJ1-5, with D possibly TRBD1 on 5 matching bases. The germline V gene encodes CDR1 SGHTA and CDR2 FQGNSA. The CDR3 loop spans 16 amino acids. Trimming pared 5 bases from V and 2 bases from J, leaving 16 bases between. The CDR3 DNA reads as TGTGCCAGCAGCCCATATGCAGGGCAGGGCAATCAGCCCCAGCATTTT. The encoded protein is CASSPYAGQGNQPQHF.

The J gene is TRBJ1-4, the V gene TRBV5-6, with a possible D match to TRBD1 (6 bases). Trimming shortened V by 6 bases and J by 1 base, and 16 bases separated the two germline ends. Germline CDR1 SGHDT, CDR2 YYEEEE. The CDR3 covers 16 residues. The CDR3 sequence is CASTLMGAGTNEKLFF. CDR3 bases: TGTGCCAGCACCCTAATGGGGGCCGGAACTAATGAAAAACTGTTTTTT.

CDR3 DNA: TGTGCCAGCAGCGTTTCGGCGGACTGGCCTGAAGCTTTCTTT. Its protein is CASSVSADWPEAFF. The chain combines TRBV9 with TRBJ1-1, with no clear D. V shed 2 bases and J shed 6 bases, with 14 bases lying between them. Germline assignment: CDR1 SGDLS and CDR2 YYNGEE. This CDR3 is 14 amino acids long.

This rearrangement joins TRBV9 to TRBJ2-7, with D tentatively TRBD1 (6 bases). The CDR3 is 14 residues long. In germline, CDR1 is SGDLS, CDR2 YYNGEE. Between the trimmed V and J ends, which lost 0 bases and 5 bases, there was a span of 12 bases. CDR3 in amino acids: CASSVGGRGNEQYF. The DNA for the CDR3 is TGTGCCAGCAGCGTAGGCGGCAGGGGAAACGAGCAGTACTTC.

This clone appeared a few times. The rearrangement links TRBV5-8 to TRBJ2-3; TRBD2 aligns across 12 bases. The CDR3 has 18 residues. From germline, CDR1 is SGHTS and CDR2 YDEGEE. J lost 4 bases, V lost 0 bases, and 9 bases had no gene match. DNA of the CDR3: TGTGCCAGCAGCTTGGTGGGGACTAGCGGGTTTGGACCAGATACGCAGTATTTT. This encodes CASSLVGTSGFGPDTQYF. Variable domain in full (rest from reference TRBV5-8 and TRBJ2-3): EAGVTQSPTHLIKTRGQQATLRCSPISGHTSVYWYQQALGLGLQFLLWYDEGEERNRGNFPPRFSGRQFPNYSSELNVNALELEDSALYLCASSLVGTSGFGPDTQYFGPGTRLTVL.

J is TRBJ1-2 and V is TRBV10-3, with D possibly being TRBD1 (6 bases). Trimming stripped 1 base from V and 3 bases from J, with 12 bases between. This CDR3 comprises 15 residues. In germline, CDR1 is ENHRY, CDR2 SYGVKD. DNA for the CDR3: TGTGCCATCAGTGAGTTCTCAGGGGACGACTATGGCTACACCTTC. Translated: CAISEFSGDDYGYTF.

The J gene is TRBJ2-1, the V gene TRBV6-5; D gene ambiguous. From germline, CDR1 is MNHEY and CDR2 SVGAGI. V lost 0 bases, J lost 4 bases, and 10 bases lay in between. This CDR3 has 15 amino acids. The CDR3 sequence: CASSYSSGVYNEQFF. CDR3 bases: TGTGCCAGCAGTTACTCGAGTGGAGTATACAATGAGCAGTTCTTC.

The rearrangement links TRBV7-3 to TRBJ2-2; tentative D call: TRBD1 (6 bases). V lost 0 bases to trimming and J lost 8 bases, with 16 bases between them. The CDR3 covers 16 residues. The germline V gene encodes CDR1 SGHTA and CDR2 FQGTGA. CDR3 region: CASSLTSQGRGGELFF. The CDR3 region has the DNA TGTGCCAGCAGCTTAACGAGTCAGGGGCGAGGTGGGGAGCTGTTTTTT.

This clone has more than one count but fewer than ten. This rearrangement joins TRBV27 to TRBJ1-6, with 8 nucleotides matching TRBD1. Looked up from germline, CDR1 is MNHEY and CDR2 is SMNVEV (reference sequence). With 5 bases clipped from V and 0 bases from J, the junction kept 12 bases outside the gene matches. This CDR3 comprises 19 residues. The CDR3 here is CASSPRWTGLSSYNSPLHF. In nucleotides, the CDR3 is TGTGCCAGCAGTCCCCGATGGACAGGGCTAAGCTCCTATAATTCACCCCTCCACTTT.

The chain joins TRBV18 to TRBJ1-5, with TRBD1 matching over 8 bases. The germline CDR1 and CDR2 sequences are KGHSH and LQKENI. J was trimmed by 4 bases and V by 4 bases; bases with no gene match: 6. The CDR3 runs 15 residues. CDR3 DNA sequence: TGTGCCAGCTCACGGGCGCGACAGGGGAATCAGCCCCAGCATTTT. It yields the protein CASSRARQGNQPQHF.

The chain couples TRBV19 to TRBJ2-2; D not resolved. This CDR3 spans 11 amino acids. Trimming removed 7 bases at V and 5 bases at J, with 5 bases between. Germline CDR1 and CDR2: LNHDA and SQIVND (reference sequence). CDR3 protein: CASTRTGELFF. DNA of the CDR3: TGTGCCAGTACTCGTACCGGGGAGCTGTTTTTT.